Following are 4 T cell receptor beta chains from one sample sequenced in a study of early T cells in non-severe SARS-CoV-2 infection. TCRdb passed the 5' RACE reads through MiXCR, listing each CDR3 protein once. The repertoire has 40,000 to 60,000 distinct CDR3 sequences, about 4% of them found once; the top ten carry approximately 5.9%. The sequenced sample was whole blood. The origin of the receptors is an adult who was a healthcare worker with PCR-confirmed SARS-CoV-2 infection or an uninfected control (not recorded which).

This clonotype has just a few counts. This chain joins TRBV29-1 and TRBJ2-3; TRBD2 aligns across 8 bases. J gave up 6 bases and V 4 bases, and 12 bases lay outside the gene matches. The CDR3 length is 15 residues. Germline V CDR1 and CDR2: SQVTM, ANQGSEA. DNA for the CDR3: TGCAGCGTTGTATCGGGACTAGTCTTTGACGATACGCAGTATTTT. Its protein is CSVVSGLVFDDTQYF.

The J gene is TRBJ2-7, the V gene TRBV3-1, with TRBD1 as a possible D gene (5 bases). CDR1 and CDR2 from the germline V gene are LGHDT and YNNKEL (reference sequence). Trimming pared 4 bases from V and 6 bases from J, leaving 16 bases between. CDR3 length: 14 amino acids. CDR3 region: CASSRGLGPSEQYF. In DNA, the CDR3 is TGTGCCAGCAGCCGGGGCCTTGGTCCCTCCGAGCAGTACTTC.

This clonotype was counted many times. The chain couples TRBV7-8 to TRBJ2-7; 9 bases are shared with TRBD2. Trimming at V came to 1 base and at J to 6 bases, leaving 7 bases not matched to a gene. This CDR3 is built from 15 residues. Germline-derived CDR1 and CDR2 are SGHVS and FQNEAQ. The CDR3 loop is CASSLGTSGLSEQYF. CDR3 nucleotides: TGTGCCAGCAGCTTAGGTACTAGCGGGCTTTCCGAGCAGTACTTC.

This clonotype was observed a handful of times. The V call is TRBV21-1, the J call TRBJ2-1; the table names TRBD2, a call not compared with the DNA. TRBV21-1 is assigned pseudogene status. CDR3 length: 15 residues. The CDR3 sequence is CATVPGALYMTEQFF. The DNA of the CDR3 is TGTGCCACCGTCCCAGGGGCCCTATACATGACAGAGCAGTTCTTC.